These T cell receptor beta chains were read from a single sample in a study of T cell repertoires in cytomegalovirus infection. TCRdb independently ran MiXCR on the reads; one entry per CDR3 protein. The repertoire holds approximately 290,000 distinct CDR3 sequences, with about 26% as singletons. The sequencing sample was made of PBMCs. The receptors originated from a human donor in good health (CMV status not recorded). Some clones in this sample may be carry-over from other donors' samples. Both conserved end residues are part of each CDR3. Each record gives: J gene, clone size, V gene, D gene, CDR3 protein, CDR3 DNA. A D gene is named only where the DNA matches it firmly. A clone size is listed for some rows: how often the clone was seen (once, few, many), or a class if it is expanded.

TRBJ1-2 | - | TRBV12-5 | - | CASGQGAGWDGYTF | TGTGCTAGTGGTCAAGGCGCCGGTTGGGATGGCTACACCTTC
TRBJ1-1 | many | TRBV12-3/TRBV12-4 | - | CASSLFRGMVLNTEAFF | TGTGCCAGCAGTTTATTCCGGGGAATGGTTTTGAACACTGAAGCTTTCTTT
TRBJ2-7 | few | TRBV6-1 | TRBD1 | CASSAQPGQAYEQYF | TGTGCCAGCAGTGCGCAACCGGGACAGGCTTACGAGCAGTACTTC
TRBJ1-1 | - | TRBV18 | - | CASSPAIVGETEAFF | TGTGCCAGCTCACCGGCGATTGTGGGAGAGACTGAAGCTTTCTTT
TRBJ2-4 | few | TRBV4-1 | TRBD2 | CASSQTAGGLNIQYF | TGCGCCAGCAGCCAAACAGCGGGGGGGCTAAACATTCAGTACTTC
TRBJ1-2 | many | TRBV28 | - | CASSLFGTTNYGYTF | TGTGCCAGCAGTTTATTCGGCACTACTAACTATGGCTACACCTTC
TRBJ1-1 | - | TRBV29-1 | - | CSVEGELNTEAFF | TGCAGCGTTGAAGGGGAATTGAACACTGAAGCTTTCTTT
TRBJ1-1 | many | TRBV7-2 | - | CASSSDRYTEAFF | TGTGCCAGCAGCTCTGACAGATACACTGAAGCTTTCTTT
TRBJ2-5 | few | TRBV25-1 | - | CASSERSFQETQYF | TGTGCCAGCAGTGAACGATCTTTCCAAGAGACCCAGTACTTC
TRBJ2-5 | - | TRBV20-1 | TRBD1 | CSAGDRVRVTQYF | TGCAGTGCCGGAGACAGGGTTCGTGTGACCCAGTACTTC
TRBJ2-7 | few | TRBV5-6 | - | CASSSTGERHKEQYF | TGTGCCAGCAGCTCCACGGGGGAGCGTCATAAGGAGCAGTACTTC
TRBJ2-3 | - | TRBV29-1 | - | CSVEDISDTQYF | TGCAGCGTTGAAGACATATCAGATACGCAGTATTTT
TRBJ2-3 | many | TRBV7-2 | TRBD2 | CASSLGLAADTQYF | TGTGCCAGCAGCCTCGGACTAGCCGCAGATACGCAGTATTTT
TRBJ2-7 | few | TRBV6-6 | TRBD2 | CASSWGLVSGTYEQYF | TGTGCCAGCAGTTGGGGATTGGTTAGCGGGACCTACGAGCAGTACTTC
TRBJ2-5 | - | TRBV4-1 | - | CASTPLAGGIQETQYF | TGCGCCAGCACCCCCTTGGCAGGAGGGATACAAGAGACCCAGTACTTC
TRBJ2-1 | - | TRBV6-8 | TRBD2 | CASSSMGLAPSYNEQFF | TGTGCCAGCAGTTCCATGGGACTAGCCCCCTCCTACAATGAGCAGTTCTTC
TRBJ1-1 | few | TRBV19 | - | CASSSPIPIRRENTEAFF | TGTGCCAGTAGTAGTCCCATCCCTATTCGGCGGGAGAACACTGAAGCTTTCTTT
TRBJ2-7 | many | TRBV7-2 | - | CASSSQQGENEQYF | TGTGCCAGCAGCTCTCAACAGGGAGAGAACGAGCAGTACTTC
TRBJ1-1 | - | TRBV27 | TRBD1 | CASSPDRGLLAFF | TGTGCCAGCAGTCCGGACAGGGGGCTCTTAGCTTTCTTT
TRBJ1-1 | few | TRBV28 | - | CASSLLDRNTEAFF | TGTGCCAGCAGCCTCCTCGACAGGAACACTGAAGCTTTCTTT
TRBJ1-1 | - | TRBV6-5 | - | CASLNQFRGTEAFF | TGTGCCAGCTTGAATCAGTTTCGGGGCACTGAAGCTTTCTTT
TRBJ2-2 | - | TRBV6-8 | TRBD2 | CASSYYATSVYTGELFF | TGTGCCAGCAGTTACTACGCGACTAGCGTGTACACCGGGGAGCTGTTTTTT
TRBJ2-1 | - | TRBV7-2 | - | CASSLYGGSNNEQFF | TGTGCCAGCAGCTTATACGGCGGGTCTAACAATGAGCAGTTCTTC
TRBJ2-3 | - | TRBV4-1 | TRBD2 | CASSQDRAGVGSDTQYF | TGCGCCAGCAGCCAAGATAGGGCGGGAGTAGGGAGCGATACGCAGTATTTT
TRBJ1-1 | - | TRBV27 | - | CASSPSLGGVTEAFF | TGTGCCAGCAGTCCGAGTTTGGGGGGCGTCACTGAAGCTTTCTTT
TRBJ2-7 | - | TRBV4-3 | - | CASSPSALYSYEQYF | TGCGCCAGCAGCCCCTCCGCCCTCTACTCCTACGAGCAGTACTTC
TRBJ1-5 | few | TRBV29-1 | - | CSVGGGGNQPQHF | TGCAGCGTTGGGGGAGGGGGCAATCAGCCCCAGCATTTT
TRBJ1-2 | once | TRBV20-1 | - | CSARDPSRQNYGYTF | TGCAGTGCTAGAGATCCCTCGAGGCAAAACTATGGCTACACCTTC
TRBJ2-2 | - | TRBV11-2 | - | CASSSGSFLNTGELFF | TGTGCCAGCAGCTCCGGCAGCTTTTTGAACACCGGGGAGCTGTTTTTT
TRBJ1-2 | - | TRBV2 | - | CASSDGNYGYTF | TGTGCCAGCAGCGACGGGAACTATGGCTACACCTTC
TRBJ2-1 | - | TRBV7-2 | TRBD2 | CTSSRDGLVALF | TGTACCAGCAGCCGAGATGGACTAGTTGCGCTCTTC
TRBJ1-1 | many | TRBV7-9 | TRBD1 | CASSLAGGGTEAFF | TGTGCCAGCAGCTTAGCAGGGGGCGGTACTGAAGCTTTCTTT
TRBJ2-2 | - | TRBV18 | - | CASSPIDTNTGELFF | TGTGCCAGCTCACCAATTGACACTAACACCGGGGAGCTGTTTTTT
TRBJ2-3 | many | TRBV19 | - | CASKRVSTDTQYF | TGTGCCAGTAAGCGGGTTAGCACAGATACGCAGTATTTT
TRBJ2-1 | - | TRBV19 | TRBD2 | CASSITGTSGSGNEQFF | TGTGCCAGTAGTATAACCGGGACTAGCGGGAGCGGGAATGAGCAGTTCTTC
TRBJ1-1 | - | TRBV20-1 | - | CSARLKGPNTEAFF | TGCAGTGCCCGATTAAAGGGACCGAACACTGAAGCTTTCTTT
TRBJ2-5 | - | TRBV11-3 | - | CASSLSGTPETQYF | TGTGCCAGCAGCTTATCCGGGACACCAGAGACCCAGTACTTC
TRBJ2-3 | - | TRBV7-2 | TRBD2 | CASSLAGTSGSNTQYF | TGTGCCAGCAGCTTAGCGGGGACTAGCGGGAGTAATACGCAGTATTTT
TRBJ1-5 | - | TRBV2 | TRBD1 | CASTGTGALEPQHF | TGTGCCAGCACCGGGACAGGTGCTTTGGAGCCCCAGCATTTT
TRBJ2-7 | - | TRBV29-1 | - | CSAASGSSYEQYF | TGCAGCGCCGCAAGCGGAAGCTCCTACGAGCAGTACTTC
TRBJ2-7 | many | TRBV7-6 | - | CASSDPRGHEQYF | TGTGCCAGCAGCGACCCTCGTGGCCACGAGCAGTACTTC
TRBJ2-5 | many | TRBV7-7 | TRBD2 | CASSLREGHQETQYF | TGTGCCAGCAGCTTACGGGAGGGCCACCAAGAGACCCAGTACTTC
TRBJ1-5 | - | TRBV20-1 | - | CSASFGSWGNQPQHF | TGCAGTGCTAGTTTTGGGTCCTGGGGCAATCAGCCCCAGCATTTT
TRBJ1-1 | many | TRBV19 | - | CGTQRGYHTEAFF | TGTGGGACCCAGAGGGGGTATCACACTGAAGCTTTCTTT
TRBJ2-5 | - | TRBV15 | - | CATSREGRSRKETQYF | TGTGCCACCAGCAGAGAAGGGAGGAGTAGAAAGGAGACCCAGTACTTC
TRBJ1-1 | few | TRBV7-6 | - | CASSSQGKGTEAFF | TGTGCCAGCAGCTCACAGGGAAAGGGCACTGAAGCTTTCTTT
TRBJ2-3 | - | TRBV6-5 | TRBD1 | CASRSGGAWDTQYF | TGTGCCAGCAGGTCAGGGGGCGCCTGGGATACGCAGTATTTT
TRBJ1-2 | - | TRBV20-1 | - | CSATGDGYGYTF | TGCAGTGCTACCGGAGACGGCTATGGCTACACCTTC